This T cell receptor (beta chain) stems from a study of T cells after yellow fever vaccination. At the level of the study: Fractions containing few cells were prepared with SMART-Seq v4 Ultra Low Input.

The CDR3 sequence is 15 residues long. With 6 bases removed from V and 4 bases from J, the gap between germline ends came to 20 bases. Germline CDR1 and CDR2: SQVTM and ANQGSEA. TCRdb independently ran MiXCR on the 5' RACE reads; one entry per CDR3 protein. There are about 330,000 distinct CDR3 sequences in the sample; around 7% occur only once, and about a sixth lies in the top ten. The V gene is TRBV29-1, the J gene TRBJ2-3; possibly TRBD1 for D (6 bases). The specimen comprised PBMCs, sampled roughly 46 days after the first yellow fever vaccination. The receptor comes from a man aged 18 to 30 who received the YFV17D yellow fever vaccine. This CDR3 is CSVAFSRQGPDTQYF. The CDR3 nucleotides read TGCAGCGTCGCCTTCAGCCGCCAGGGGCCAGATACGCAGTATTTT.